This T cell receptor beta chain derives from a study of T-cell reconstitution after alpha-beta-depleted transplantation in children. The TCRbeta library was prepared with unique molecular identifiers. TCRdb processed the PCR reads anew with MiXCR; each CDR3 protein has one entry. Of 500,000 to 750,000 distinct CDR3 sequences listed, 25% to 30% were seen once; the top ten hold under 45%. The CDR3 covers 12 residues. Germline values: CDR1 MNHEY, CDR2 SMNVEV (reference sequence). V lost 7 bases and J 2 bases, leaving 6 bases between the germline ends. Sequences were derived from PBMCs, sampled before TCRalphabeta/CD19-depleted stem cell transplant. The rearrangement joins TRBV27 to TRBJ1-5, with no clear D. The source of this sequence is a boy in the first two years of life with Wiskott-Aldrich syndrome, due to receive a stem cell transplant. The CDR3 spells CASTSGNQPQHF. DNA for the CDR3: TGTGCCAGCACTTCCGGCAATCAGCCCCAGCATTTT.